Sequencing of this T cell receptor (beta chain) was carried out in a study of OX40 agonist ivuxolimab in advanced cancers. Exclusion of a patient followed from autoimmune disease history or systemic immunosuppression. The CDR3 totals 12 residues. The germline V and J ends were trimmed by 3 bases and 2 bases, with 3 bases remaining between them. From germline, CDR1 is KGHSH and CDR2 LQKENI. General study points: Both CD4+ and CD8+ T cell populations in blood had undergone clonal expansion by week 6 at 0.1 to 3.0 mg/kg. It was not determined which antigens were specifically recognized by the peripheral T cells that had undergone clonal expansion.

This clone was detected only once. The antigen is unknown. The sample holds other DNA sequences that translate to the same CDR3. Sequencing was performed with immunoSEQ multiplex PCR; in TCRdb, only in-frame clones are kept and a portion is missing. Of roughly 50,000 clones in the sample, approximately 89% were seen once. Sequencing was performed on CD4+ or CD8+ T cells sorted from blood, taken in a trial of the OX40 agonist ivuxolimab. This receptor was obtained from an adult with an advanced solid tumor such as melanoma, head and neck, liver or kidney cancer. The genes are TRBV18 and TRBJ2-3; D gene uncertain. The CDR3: CASSPSTDTQYF. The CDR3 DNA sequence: TGTGCCAGCTCACCCTCCACAGATACGCAGTATTTT. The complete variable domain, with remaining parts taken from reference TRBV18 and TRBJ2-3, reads NAGVMQNPRHLVRRRGQEARLRCSPMKGHSHVYWYRQLPEEGLKFMVYLQKENIIDESGMPKERFSAEFPKEGPSILRIQQVVRGDSAAYFCASSPSTDTQYFGPGTRLTVL.